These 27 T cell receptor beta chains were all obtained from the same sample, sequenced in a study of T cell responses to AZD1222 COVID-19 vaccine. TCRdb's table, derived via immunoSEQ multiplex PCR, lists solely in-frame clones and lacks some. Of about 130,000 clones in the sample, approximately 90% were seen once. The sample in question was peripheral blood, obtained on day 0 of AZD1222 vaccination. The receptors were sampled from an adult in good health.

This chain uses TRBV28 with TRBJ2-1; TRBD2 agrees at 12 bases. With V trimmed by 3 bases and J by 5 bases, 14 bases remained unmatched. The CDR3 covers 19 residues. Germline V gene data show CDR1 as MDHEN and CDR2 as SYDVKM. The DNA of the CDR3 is TGTGCCAGCAGTTTCTCGGGACTAGCGGGCGGGCTTATCAACAATGAGCAGTTCTTC. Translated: CASSFSGLAGGLINNEQFF.

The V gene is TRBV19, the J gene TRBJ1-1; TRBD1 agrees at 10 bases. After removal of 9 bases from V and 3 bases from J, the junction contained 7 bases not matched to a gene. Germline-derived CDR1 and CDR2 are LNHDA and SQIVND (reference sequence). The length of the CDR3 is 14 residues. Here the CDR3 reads CASNPGQGYTEAFF. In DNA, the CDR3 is TGTGCCAGCAACCCGGGACAGGGGTACACTGAAGCTTTCTTT.

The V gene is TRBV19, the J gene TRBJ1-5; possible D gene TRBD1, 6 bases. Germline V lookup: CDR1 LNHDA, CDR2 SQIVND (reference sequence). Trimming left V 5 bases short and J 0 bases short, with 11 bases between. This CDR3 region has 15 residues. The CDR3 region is CASSAQGYSNQPQHF. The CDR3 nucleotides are TGTGCCAGTAGTGCACAGGGTTATAGCAATCAGCCCCAGCATTTT.

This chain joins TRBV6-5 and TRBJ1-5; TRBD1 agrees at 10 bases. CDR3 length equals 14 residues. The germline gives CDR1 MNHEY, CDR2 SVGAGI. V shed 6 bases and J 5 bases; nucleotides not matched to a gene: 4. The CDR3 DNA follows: TGTGCCAGCAGCGCGACAGGGGGCGATCAGCCCCAGCATTTT. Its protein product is CASSATGGDQPQHF.

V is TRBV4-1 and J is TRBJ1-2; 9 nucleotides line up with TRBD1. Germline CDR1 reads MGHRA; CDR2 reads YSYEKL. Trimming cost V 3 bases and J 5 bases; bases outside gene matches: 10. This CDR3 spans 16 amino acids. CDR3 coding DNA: TGCGCCAGCAGCCACGGAGCCGGGACAGGGAGATATGGCTACACCTTC. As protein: CASSHGAGTGRYGYTF.

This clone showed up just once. CDR3 residues: CAYQPGTHSNQPQHF. CDR3 in DNA: TGTGCCTACCAGCCGGGGACTCATAGCAATCAGCCCCAGCATTTT. This chain links TRBV30 with TRBJ1-5, with D maybe TRBD1 (5 bases). This CDR3 is built from 15 residues. V was clipped by 7 bases and J by 0 bases, with 16 bases between them. CDR1 and CDR2 (germline): GTSNPN, SVGIG (reference sequence).

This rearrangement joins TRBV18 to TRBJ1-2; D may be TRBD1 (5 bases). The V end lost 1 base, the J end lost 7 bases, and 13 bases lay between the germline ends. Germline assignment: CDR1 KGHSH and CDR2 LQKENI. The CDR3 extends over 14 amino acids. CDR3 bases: TGTGCCAGCTCACCACGGCCGGGGGAGGTTGGCTACACCTTC. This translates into CASSPRPGEVGYTF.

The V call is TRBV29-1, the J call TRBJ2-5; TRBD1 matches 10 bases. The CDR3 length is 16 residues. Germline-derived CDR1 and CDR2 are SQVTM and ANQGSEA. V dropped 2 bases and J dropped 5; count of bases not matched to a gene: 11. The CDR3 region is CSVEKGGTGVRETQYF. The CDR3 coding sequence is TGCAGCGTTGAAAAAGGCGGGACAGGGGTTCGCGAGACCCAGTACTTC.

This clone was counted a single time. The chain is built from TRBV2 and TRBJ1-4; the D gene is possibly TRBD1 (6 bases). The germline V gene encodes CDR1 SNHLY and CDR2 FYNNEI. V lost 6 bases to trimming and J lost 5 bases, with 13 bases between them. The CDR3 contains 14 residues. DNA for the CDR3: TGTGCCAGCAGGGAGGACAGACCGAATGAAAAACTGTTTTTT. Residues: CASREDRPNEKLFF.

In DNA form, the CDR3 reads TGTGCCAGCTCCGGCAGGACCAATGAAAAACTGTTTTTT. Encoded protein: CASSGRTNEKLFF. J is TRBJ1-4 and V is TRBV18; D not resolved. This CDR3 is 13 amino acids long. Looked up from germline, CDR1 is KGHSH and CDR2 is LQKENI. V dropped 6 bases and J dropped 5 bases, with 10 bases sitting between them.

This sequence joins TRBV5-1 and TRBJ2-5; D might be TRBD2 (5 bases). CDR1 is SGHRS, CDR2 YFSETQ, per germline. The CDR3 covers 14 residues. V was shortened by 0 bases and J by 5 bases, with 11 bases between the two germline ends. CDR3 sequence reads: CASSLGGSRETQYF. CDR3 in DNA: TGCGCCAGCAGCTTGGGCGGGTCACGGGAGACCCAGTACTTC.

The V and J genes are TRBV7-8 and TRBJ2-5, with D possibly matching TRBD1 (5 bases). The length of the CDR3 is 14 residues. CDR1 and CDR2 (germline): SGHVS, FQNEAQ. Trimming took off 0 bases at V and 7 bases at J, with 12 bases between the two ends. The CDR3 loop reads CASSLASPRGTQYF. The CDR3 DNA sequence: TGTGCCAGCAGCTTAGCGTCGCCAAGGGGGACCCAGTACTTC. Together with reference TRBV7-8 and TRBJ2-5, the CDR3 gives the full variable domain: GAGVSQSPRYKVAKRGQDVALRCDPISGHVSLFWYQQALGQGPEFLTYFQNEAQLDKSGLPSDRFFAERPEGSVSTLKIQRTQQEDSAVYLCASSLASPRGTQYFGPGTRLLVL.

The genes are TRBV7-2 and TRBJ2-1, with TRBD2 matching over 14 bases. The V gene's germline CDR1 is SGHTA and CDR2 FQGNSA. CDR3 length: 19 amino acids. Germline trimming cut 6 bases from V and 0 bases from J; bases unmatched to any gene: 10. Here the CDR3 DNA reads TGTGCCAGCAGTCGCTCCGGGACTAGCGGGGGAGTCTCCTACAATGAGCAGTTCTTC. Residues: CASSRSGTSGGVSYNEQFF.

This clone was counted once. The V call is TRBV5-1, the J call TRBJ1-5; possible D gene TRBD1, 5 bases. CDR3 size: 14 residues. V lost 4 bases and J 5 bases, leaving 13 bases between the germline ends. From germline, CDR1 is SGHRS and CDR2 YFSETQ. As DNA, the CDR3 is TGCGCCAGCAGCGTGGGGGGGAGTGATCAGCCCCAGCATTTT. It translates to CASSVGGSDQPQHF.

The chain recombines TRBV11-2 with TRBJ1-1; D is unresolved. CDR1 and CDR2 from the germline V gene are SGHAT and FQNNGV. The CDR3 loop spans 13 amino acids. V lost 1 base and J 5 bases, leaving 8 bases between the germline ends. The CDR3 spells CASSLGTGTEAFF. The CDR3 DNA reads TGTGCCAGCAGCTTAGGGACGGGGACTGAAGCTTTCTTT. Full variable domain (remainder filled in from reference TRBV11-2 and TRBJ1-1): EAGVAQSPRYKIIEKRQSVAFWCNPISGHATLYWYQQILGQGPKLLIQFQNNGVVDDSQLPKDRFSAERLKGVDSTLKIQPAKLEDSAVYLCASSLGTGTEAFFGQGTRLTVV.

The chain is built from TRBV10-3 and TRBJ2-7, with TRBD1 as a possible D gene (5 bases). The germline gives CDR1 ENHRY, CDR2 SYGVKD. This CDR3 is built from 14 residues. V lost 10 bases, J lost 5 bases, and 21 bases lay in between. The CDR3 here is CATYLGQGSDEQYF. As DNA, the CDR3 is TGTGCCACCTATCTGGGGCAGGGCAGCGACGAGCAGTACTTC.

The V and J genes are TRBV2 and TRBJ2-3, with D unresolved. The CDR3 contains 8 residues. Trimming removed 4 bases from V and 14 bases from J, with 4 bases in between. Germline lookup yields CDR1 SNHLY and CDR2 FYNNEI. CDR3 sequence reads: CASSVPYF. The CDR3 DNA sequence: TGTGCCAGCAGTGTTCCGTATTTT.

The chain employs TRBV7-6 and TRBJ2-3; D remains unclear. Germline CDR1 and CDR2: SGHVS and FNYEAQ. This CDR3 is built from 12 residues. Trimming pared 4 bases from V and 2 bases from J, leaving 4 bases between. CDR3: CASSSHTDTQYF. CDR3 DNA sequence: TGTGCCAGCAGCTCCCACACAGATACGCAGTATTTT.

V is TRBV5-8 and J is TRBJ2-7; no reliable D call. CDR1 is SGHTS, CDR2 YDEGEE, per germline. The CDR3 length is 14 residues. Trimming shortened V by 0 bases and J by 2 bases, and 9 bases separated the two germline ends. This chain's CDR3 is CASSLVPHPYEQYF. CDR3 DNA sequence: TGTGCCAGCAGCTTGGTACCACACCCCTACGAGCAGTACTTC.

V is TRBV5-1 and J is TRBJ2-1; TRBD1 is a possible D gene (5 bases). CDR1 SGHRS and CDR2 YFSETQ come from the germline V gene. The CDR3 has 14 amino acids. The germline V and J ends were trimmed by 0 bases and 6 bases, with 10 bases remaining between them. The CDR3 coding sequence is TGCGCCAGCAGCTTGGCCGACAGACGCAATGAGCAGTTCTTC. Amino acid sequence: CASSLADRRNEQFF.

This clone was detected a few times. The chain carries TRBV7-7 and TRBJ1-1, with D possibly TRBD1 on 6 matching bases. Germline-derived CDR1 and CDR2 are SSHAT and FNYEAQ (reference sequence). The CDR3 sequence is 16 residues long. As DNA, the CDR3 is TGTGCTAGGGGGTTGACGGGGATCGAATACAACACTGAAGCTTTCTTT. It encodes CARGLTGIEYNTEAFF.

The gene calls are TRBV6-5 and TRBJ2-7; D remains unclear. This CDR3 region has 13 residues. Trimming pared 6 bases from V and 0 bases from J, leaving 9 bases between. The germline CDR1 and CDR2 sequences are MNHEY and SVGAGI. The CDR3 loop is CASSVARSYEQYF. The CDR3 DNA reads TGTGCCAGCAGCGTCGCCCGCTCCTACGAGCAGTACTTC.

CDR3 DNA sequence: TGTGCCAGCAGCGGGGCCAGGGGTCACGGACAGGGGGCCCCCTCTCTGGGCTACACCTTC. Protein sequence: CASSGARGHGQGAPSLGYTF. The chain has TRBV6-2 or TRBV6-3 and TRBJ1-2, with TRBD1 matching over 11 bases. V lost 6 bases to trimming and J lost 8 bases; unmatched junction nucleotides: 26. The germline V gene encodes CDR1 MNHEY and CDR2 SVGEGT. This CDR3 has 20 amino acids.

CDR3 protein: CAWSVQGQGYTF. The CDR3 DNA is TGTGCCTGGAGTGTACAGGGTCAGGGCTACACCTTC. J is TRBJ1-2 and V is TRBV30; the D gene is possibly TRBD1 (6 bases). Trimming stripped 0 bases from V and 8 bases from J, with 10 bases between. This CDR3 region has 12 residues. The germline gives CDR1 GTSNPN, CDR2 SVGIG (reference sequence).

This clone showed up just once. Here the CDR3 DNA reads TGTGCCTGGAGCCTACCCCGGCTGTGGGAGCAGTTCTTC. It is translated as CAWSLPRLWEQFF. The rearrangement uses TRBV30 and TRBJ2-1; D remains unclear. From germline, CDR1 is GTSNPN and CDR2 SVGIG (reference sequence). The CDR3 covers 13 residues. The V and J ends lost 3 bases and 10 bases respectively, with 16 bases between them.

CDR3 protein: CASSPSRAGEKLFF. Written as DNA, the CDR3 is TGTGCCAGTAGTCCGTCCAGGGCGGGAGAAAAACTGTTTTTT. The chain combines TRBV19 with TRBJ1-4; TRBD1 might be the D (5 bases). V lost 5 bases and J lost 8, with 15 bases in between. Per the germline V gene, CDR1 is LNHDA and CDR2 is SQIVND (reference sequence). The CDR3 is 14 amino acids. The full variable domain, rest sourced from reference TRBV19 and TRBJ1-4, is DGGITQSPKYLFRKEGQNVTLSCEQNLNHDAMYWYRQDPGQGLRLIYYSQIVNDFQKGDIAEGYSVSREKKESFPLTVTSAQKNPTAFYLCASSPSRAGEKLFFGSGTQLSVL.

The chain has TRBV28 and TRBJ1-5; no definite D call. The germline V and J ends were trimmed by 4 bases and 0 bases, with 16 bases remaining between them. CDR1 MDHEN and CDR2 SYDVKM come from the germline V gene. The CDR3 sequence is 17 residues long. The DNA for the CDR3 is TGTGCCAGCAGTTCTCCCGTGACGGTCTATAGCAATCAGCCCCAGCATTTT. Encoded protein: CASSSPVTVYSNQPQHF.